The rows below give T cell receptor beta chains drawn from one sample of a study of blood T cells in healthy people across ages. One entry per CDR3 protein, called by TCRdb with MiXCR from the 5' RACE reads. In the table there are roughly 1.7 million distinct CDR3 sequences, 34% of which are singletons. Material for sequencing was blood. These receptors were collected from a woman aged 30 to 39 in good health. Both conserved end residues are part of each CDR3. The D gene is left open where the match is weak. The size field is filled for only some rows; it gives once, few, many or a size class.

cdr3_length j_call clone_size v_call d_call cdr3_aa cdr3_nt
14 TRBJ2-5 few TRBV4-1 . CASSQGIFGMPLYF TGCGCCAGCAGCCAAGGAATATTCGGGATGCCCCTGTACTTC
16 TRBJ2-6 few TRBV7-8 . CASSLVWGTGANVLTF TGTGCCAGCAGCTTAGTGTGGGGAACTGGGGCCAACGTCCTGACTTTC
14 TRBJ1-1 . TRBV28 . CASSVRYFPTEAFF TGTGCCAGCAGTGTCAGGTATTTTCCCACTGAAGCTTTCTTT
17 TRBJ1-2 many TRBV4-1 . CASSQAPGRQLPSGYTF TGCGCCAGCAGCCAAGCACCTGGCAGGCAGCTTCCGAGTGGCTACACCTTC
18 TRBJ2-3 . TRBV7-2 TRBD2 CASSLARLAGPSTDTQYF TGTGCCAGCAGCTTAGCGAGGCTAGCGGGCCCGAGCACAGATACGCAGTATTTT
13 TRBJ1-2 few TRBV2 . CASSGTPRGGYTF TGTGCCAGCAGTGGAACTCCACGGGGAGGCTACACCTTC
13 TRBJ2-1 . TRBV5-1 TRBD2 CASSDGLVDEQFF TGCGCCAGCAGCGATGGACTAGTTGATGAGCAGTTCTTC
17 TRBJ2-1 few TRBV3-1 . CASSQERPRDTYNEQFF TGTGCCAGCAGCCAAGAAAGGCCTCGGGACACTTACAATGAGCAGTTCTTC
16 TRBJ2-7 . TRBV12-3/TRBV12-4 TRBD1 CASSPLRDRSSYEQYF TGTGCCAGCAGCCCCCTCCGGGACAGGAGCTCCTACGAGCAGTACTTC
15 TRBJ2-5 few TRBV20-1 . CSARVGGVLQETQYF TGCAGTGCTAGAGTTGGTGGGGTTCTCCAAGAGACCCAGTACTTC
17 TRBJ2-4 . TRBV14 . CASSQDQGALAKNIQYF TGTGCCAGCAGCCAAGATCAGGGAGCACTAGCCAAAAACATTCAGTACTTC
16 TRBJ2-1 . TRBV7-3 TRBD2 CASSPVAGGPMSRQFF TGTGCCAGCAGCCCGGTAGCGGGAGGGCCAATGTCACGGCAGTTCTTC
15 TRBJ2-3 . TRBV4-1 TRBD2 CASSRTSGDADTQYF TGCGCCAGCAGCCGGACTAGCGGGGATGCAGATACGCAGTATTTT
15 TRBJ1-2 . TRBV7-6 TRBD1 CASSLGMTGTHGYTF TGTGCCAGCAGCCTCGGAATGACAGGGACCCATGGCTACACCTTC
15 TRBJ2-1 . TRBV30 . CAWSERLNSYNEQFF TGTGCCTGGAGTGAAAGGCTGAACTCCTACAATGAGCAGTTCTTC
15 TRBJ2-3 few TRBV28 . CASSSPSRSTDTQYF TGTGCCAGCAGTTCCCCCAGTCGGAGCACAGATACGCAGTATTTT
13 TRBJ1-5 . TRBV20-1 . CSARGTENQPQHF TGCAGTGCTAGAGGGACAGAGAATCAGCCCCAGCATTTT
16 TRBJ2-3 . TRBV20-1 TRBD2 CSARDLSGSWTDTQYF TGCAGTGCTAGAGATCTTAGCGGGAGTTGGACAGATACGCAGTATTTT
14 TRBJ1-1 . TRBV10-3 . CAISELKADTEAFF TGTGCCATCAGTGAGTTAAAGGCCGACACTGAAGCTTTCTTT
14 TRBJ1-5 few TRBV6-1 . CASSAIGGNQPQHF TGTGCCAGCAGCGCCATAGGAGGCAATCAGCCCCAGCATTTT
12 TRBJ2-7 . TRBV11-2 . CAGRGTVYEQYF TGTGCCGGGAGGGGGACAGTCTACGAGCAGTACTTC
11 TRBJ2-3 few TRBV15 TRBD1 CATREGTAQYF TGTGCCACCAGAGAAGGGACAGCGCAGTATTTT